This T cell receptor beta chain was documented in a study of T cell responses to AZD1222 COVID-19 vaccine. The protocol was immunoSEQ multiplex PCR, while the TCRdb copy is restricted to in-frame clones and leaves out a portion. The sample consists of some 200,000 clones, roughly 90% of them appearing once. To note about this clone: At one end the junction does not follow the germline gene, possibly because of a read error.

The specimen comprised peripheral blood, sampled 28 days after the second AZD1222 dose. The receptor was isolated from an adult who received the AZD1222 COVID-19 vaccine.

CDR3 amino acids: CASSLGLAEGEETQYF. CDR3 nucleotide sequence: TGCGCCAGCAGTTTGGGACTAGCGGAGGGGGAGGAGACCCAGTACTTC. The chain couples TRBV5-1 to TRBJ2-5; 11 bases fit TRBD2. Germline-derived CDR1 and CDR2 are SGHRS and YFSETQ. The CDR3 consists of 16 residues.